This is a list of T cell receptor beta chains from one sample in a study of response to subunit inactivated influenza vaccine. TCRdb fed the RT-PCR reads into MiXCR, producing one record per CDR3 protein. Of hundreds of thousands of distinct CDR3 sequences in the sample, approximately 13% were seen once. The sequencing used PBMCs from blood, collected less than 15 days before vaccination. The source is a man aged 50-59 years who received an inactivated influenza vaccine. Each CDR3 is given with its conserved first and last residue. A D gene is named only where the DNA matches it firmly. Not every row has a clone size; where given, it reads once, few, many or a size class.

TRBJ1-1,few,TRBV4-1,NA,CASSQVFPGNTEAFF,TGCGCCAGCAGCCAAGTTTTCCCAGGGAACACTGAAGCTTTCTTT
TRBJ2-7,NA,TRBV27,NA,CASSTPGANYEQYF,TGTGCCAGCAGTACCCCGGGAGCCAACTACGAGCAGTACTTC
TRBJ2-1,many,TRBV4-2,NA,CASSHDTRGEQFF,TGTGCCAGCAGCCACGATACTAGAGGTGAGCAGTTCTTC
TRBJ2-3,NA,TRBV7-2,NA,CASGQPSTDTQYF,TGTGCCAGCGGACAGCCCAGCACAGATACGCAGTATTTT
TRBJ1-1,NA,TRBV10-3,NA,CAISDWGGAGTEAFF,TGTGCCATCAGTGATTGGGGAGGGGCGGGGACTGAAGCTTTCTTT
TRBJ1-1,few,TRBV20-1,NA,CSALQVVNTEAFF,TGCAGTGCCCTACAGGTGGTGAACACTGAAGCTTTCTTT
TRBJ1-5,NA,TRBV2,NA,CASSEVGLSNQPQHF,TGTGCCAGCAGTGAGGTCGGACTTAGCAATCAGCCCCAGCATTTT
TRBJ1-2,few,TRBV18,NA,CASSPPVGMGGYTF,TGTGCCAGCTCACCACCAGTAGGGATGGGCGGCTACACCTTC
TRBJ2-7,NA,TRBV18,NA,CASSPIWGPLGEQYF,TGTGCCAGCTCACCGATATGGGGCCCGCTGGGCGAGCAGTACTTC
TRBJ1-6,few,TRBV5-1,TRBD1,CASSLNRGSNSPLHF,TGCGCCAGCAGCTTGAACAGGGGCTCTAATTCACCCCTCCACTTT
TRBJ1-6,many,TRBV20-1,TRBD1,CSAPGQGKMYSPLHF,TGCAGTGCTCCGGGACAGGGGAAGATGTATTCACCCCTCCACTTT
TRBJ2-3,few,TRBV18,NA,CASSLLQWSSTDTQYF,TGTGCCAGCTCCCTACTTCAGTGGTCTAGCACAGATACGCAGTATTTT
TRBJ1-5,few,TRBV6-2/TRBV6-3,TRBD1,CASGDRGLRPQHF,TGTGCCAGCGGGGACAGGGGATTGAGGCCCCAGCATTTT
TRBJ1-2,many,TRBV25-1,TRBD1,CARPPGGFYGYTF,TGTGCCAGGCCTCCAGGGGGCTTCTATGGCTACACCTTC
TRBJ2-1,few,TRBV20-1,TRBD2,CSARVAGGYNEQFF,TGCAGTGCTAGGGTAGCGGGGGGGTACAATGAGCAGTTCTTC
TRBJ2-4,few,TRBV18,NA,CASSPPSRSLDIQYF,TGTGCCAGCTCACCCCCTAGCCGATCCTTGGACATTCAGTACTTC
TRBJ2-7,few,TRBV5-1,NA,CASSPGFSEGVWEQYF,TGCGCCAGCAGCCCCGGATTTAGTGAGGGGGTCTGGGAGCAGTACTTC
TRBJ2-6,NA,TRBV4-2,NA,CASSQVPLSGANVLTF,TGTGCCAGCAGCCAAGTCCCGCTCTCTGGGGCCAACGTCCTGACTTTC
TRBJ2-3,few,TRBV12-3/TRBV12-4,TRBD2,CASSQSYRLAGGSSTDTQYF,TGTGCCAGCAGCCAGTCCTATCGACTAGCGGGAGGGTCTAGCACAGATACGCAGTATTTT
TRBJ2-7,few,TRBV6-2/TRBV6-3,NA,CASSYPGQQYF,TGTGCCAGCAGTTACCCAGGGCAGCAGTACTTC
TRBJ1-1,few,TRBV5-1,NA,CASSLGQTMNTEAFF,TGCGCCAGCAGCTTGGGTCAGACTATGAACACTGAAGCTTTCTTT
TRBJ2-1,NA,TRBV12-3/TRBV12-4,TRBD2,CASRLSGGRWDEQFF,TGTGCCAGCAGGCTTAGCGGGGGCAGGTGGGATGAGCAGTTCTTC
TRBJ2-3,few,TRBV6-2/TRBV6-3,TRBD1,CASSRGDRGPLDTQYF,TGTGCCAGCAGCCGGGGGGACAGGGGGCCGTTGGATACGCAGTATTTT
TRBJ1-2,NA,TRBV10-3,TRBD1,CAITSGTGTIGYTF,TGTGCCATCACGTCCGGGACAGGGACGATTGGCTACACCTTC
TRBJ2-7,few,TRBV5-1,TRBD2,CASSSGSGAYEQYF,TGCGCCAGCAGCTCGGGTAGCGGGGCTTACGAGCAGTACTTC
TRBJ2-7,NA,TRBV4-1,TRBD2,CASSQRRENYEQYF,TGCGCCAGCAGCCAAAGGCGGGAGAACTACGAGCAGTACTTC
TRBJ2-5,many,TRBV29-1,NA,CSALEETQYF,TGCAGCGCCCTGGAGGAGACCCAGTACTTC
TRBJ1-4,many,TRBV5-1,NA,CASSSGRGNEKLFF,TGCGCCAGCAGCTCGGGACGGGGAAATGAAAAACTGTTTTTT
TRBJ2-6,few,TRBV24-1,NA,CATSKPTAGANVLTF,TGTGCCACCAGTAAGCCGACGGCGGGGGCCAACGTCCTGACTTTC
TRBJ2-1,many,TRBV5-1,TRBD2,CASSQSGAEQFF,TGCGCCAGCAGCCAAAGCGGGGCTGAGCAGTTCTTC
TRBJ2-1,many,TRBV6-5,NA,CASSYDSLYNEQFF,TGTGCCAGCAGTTACGATAGCCTATACAATGAGCAGTTCTTC
TRBJ2-1,NA,TRBV19,NA,CASSISNPGEGNEQFF,TGTGCCAGTAGTATATCGAATCCCGGCGAGGGGAATGAGCAGTTCTTC
TRBJ1-5,NA,TRBV20-1,NA,CSASGGGQPQHF,TGCAGTGCTAGCGGGGGTGGGCAGCCCCAGCATTTT
TRBJ2-1,many,TRBV13,NA,CASSHNNEQFF,TGTGCCAGCAGCCACAACAATGAGCAGTTCTTC
TRBJ2-7,NA,TRBV5-5,NA,CASSFSLGFYEQYF,TGTGCCAGCAGCTTCTCTCTGGGGTTCTACGAGCAGTACTTC
TRBJ2-1,few,TRBV20-1,TRBD2,CSASSSGGNNEQFF,TGCAGTGCTAGCTCTAGCGGGGGGAACAATGAGCAGTTCTTC
TRBJ2-2,many,TRBV30,NA,CAWDGVATGELFF,TGTGCCTGGGACGGAGTAGCCACCGGGGAGCTGTTTTTT
TRBJ2-5,once,TRBV20-1,TRBD1,CSAGQGREETQYF,TGCAGTGCTGGACAGGGACGAGAAGAGACCCAGTACTTC
TRBJ2-3,few,TRBV6-5,NA,CASSYMKGYSDTQYF,TGTGCCAGCAGTTACATGAAGGGGTATTCTGATACGCAGTATTTT
TRBJ2-1,NA,TRBV20-1,TRBD2,CSARGTSGRAGQFF,TGCAGTGCTAGGGGGACTAGCGGGCGGGCTGGGCAGTTCTTC
TRBJ2-1,many,TRBV18,NA,CASTTAWNEQFF,TGTGCCAGCACGACGGCATGGAATGAGCAGTTCTTC
TRBJ2-1,few,TRBV6-5,TRBD1,CASSSGTGLYNEQFF,TGTGCCAGCAGTTCCGGGACAGGACTATACAATGAGCAGTTCTTC
TRBJ1-1,NA,TRBV12-3/TRBV12-4,TRBD1,CASSFRDRGPEAFF,TGTGCCAGCAGTTTTCGAGACAGGGGCCCTGAAGCTTTCTTT
TRBJ1-1,many,TRBV5-1,NA,CASSLGQPFEAFF,TGCGCCAGCAGCTTGGGACAGCCCTTTGAAGCTTTCTTT
TRBJ2-2,few,TRBV12-3/TRBV12-4,NA,CASRLGVGELFF,TGTGCCAGCAGGCTAGGCGTCGGGGAGCTGTTTTTT